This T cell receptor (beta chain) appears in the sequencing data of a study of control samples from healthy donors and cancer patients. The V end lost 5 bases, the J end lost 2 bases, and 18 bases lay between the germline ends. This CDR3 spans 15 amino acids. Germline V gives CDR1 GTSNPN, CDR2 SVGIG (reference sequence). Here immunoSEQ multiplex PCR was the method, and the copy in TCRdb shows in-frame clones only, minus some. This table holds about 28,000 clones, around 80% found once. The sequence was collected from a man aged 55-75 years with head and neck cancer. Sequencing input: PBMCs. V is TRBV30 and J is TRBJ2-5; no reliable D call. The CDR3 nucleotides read TGTGCCTGGGGCCGTGAACTCCCTCCTCAAGAGACCCAGTACTTC. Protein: CAWGRELPPQETQYF. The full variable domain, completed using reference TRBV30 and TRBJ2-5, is SQTIHQWPATLVQPVGSPLSLECTVEGTSNPNLYWYRQAAGRGLQLLFYSVGIGQISSEVPQNLSASRPQDRQFILSSKKLLLSDSGFYLCAWGRELPPQETQYFGPGTRLLVL.